Described below is a single T cell receptor (beta chain) sequence and its context. Its matching antigen is unknown. V lost 4 bases, J lost 1 base, and 11 bases lay in between. CDR1 and CDR2 (germline): SNHLY, FYNNEI. The CDR3 spans 15 residues. TCRdb's table, derived via immunoSEQ multiplex PCR, lists solely in-frame clones and lacks some. Here the sample spans approximately 70,000 clones, approximately 87% being singletons. These data come from a study of graft-versus-host responses after intestinal transplantation. Study-level results: High graft-versus-host to host-versus-graft clonal ratios were found in allografts of patients who had graft-donor T cell macrochimerism. Present in recipient marrow, GvH clones included some that appeared first in ileum or blood.

The chain recombines TRBV2 with TRBJ2-1, with D tentatively TRBD1 (5 bases). This sample comprised unstimulated CD4+ T cells sorted from spleen or lymph node cells, obtained before transplant. This receptor was identified in a human donor who was the organ donor for an intestinal transplant. The DNA of the CDR3 is TGTGCCAGCAGTGGAGGAGCAGGGTCCTACAATGAGCAGTTCTTC. This codes for CASSGGAGSYNEQFF.